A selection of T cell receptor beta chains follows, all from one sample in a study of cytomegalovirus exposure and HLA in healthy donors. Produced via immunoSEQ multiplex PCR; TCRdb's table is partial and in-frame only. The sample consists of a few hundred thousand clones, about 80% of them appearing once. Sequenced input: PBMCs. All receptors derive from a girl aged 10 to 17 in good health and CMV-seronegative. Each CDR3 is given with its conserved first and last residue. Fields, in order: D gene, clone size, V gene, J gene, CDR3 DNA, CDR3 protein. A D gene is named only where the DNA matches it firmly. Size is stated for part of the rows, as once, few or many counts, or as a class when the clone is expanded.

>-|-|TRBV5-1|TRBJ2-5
TGCGCCAGCAGCCCCTCGGGTACGGGGACCCAGTACTTC
CASSPSGTGTQYF
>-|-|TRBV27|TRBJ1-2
TGTGCCAGCAGTTTATTCGGCAGGGCGGACGATGGCTACACCTTC
CASSLFGRADDGYTF
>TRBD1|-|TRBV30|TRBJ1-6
TGTGCCTGGGGTGGACAGGGCTGGTCACCCCTCCACTTT
CAWGGQGWSPLHF
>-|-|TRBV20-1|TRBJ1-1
TGCAGTGTCGCGAGATGGACTGAAGCTTTCTTT
CSVARWTEAFF
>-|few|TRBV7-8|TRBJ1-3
TGTGCCAGCAGCTTATCTCACAAACCGACATCTGGAAACACCATATATTTT
CASSLSHKPTSGNTIYF
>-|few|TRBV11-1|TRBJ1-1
TGTGCCAGCAGCCCGACAGGAACCCCTGAAGCTTTCTTT
CASSPTGTPEAFF
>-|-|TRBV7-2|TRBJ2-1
TGTGCCAGCAGCTTATCTCGCAATGAGCAGTTCTTC
CASSLSRNEQFF
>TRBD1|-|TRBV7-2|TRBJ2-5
TGTGCCAGCAGCCCAGGGGGCAGAGAGACCCAGTACTTC
CASSPGGRETQYF
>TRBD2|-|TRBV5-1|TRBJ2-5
TGCGCCAGCAGCTTGGACACCCCCCCTGGGCGGGGGAAAAAAGAGACCCAGTACTTC
CASSLDTPPGRGKKETQYF
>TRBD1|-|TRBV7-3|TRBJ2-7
TGTGCCAGCAGCTTAGGGGGACAGGAGGACGAGCAGTACTTC
CASSLGGQEDEQYF
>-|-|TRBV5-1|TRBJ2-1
TGCGCCAGCAGCTTGGAGCTAACAGCCACCTCCTACAATGAGCAGTTCTTC
CASSLELTATSYNEQFF
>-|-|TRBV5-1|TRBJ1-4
TGCGCCAGCAGCACTTGGTCTGCAACTAATGAAAAACTGTTTTTT
CASSTWSATNEKLFF
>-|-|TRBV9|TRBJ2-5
TGTGCCAGCAGCGTAGCTGGATCTAGCCCAAGCCAAGAGACCCAGTACTTC
CASSVAGSSPSQETQYF
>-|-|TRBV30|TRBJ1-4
TGTGCCTGGAGTGCCCTACAGGGTACGGGTGAAAAACTGTTTTTT
CAWSALQGTGEKLFF
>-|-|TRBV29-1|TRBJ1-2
TGCAGCGTTGAAGATAATGAGCCCAGGGGCTATGGCTACACCTTC
CSVEDNEPRGYGYTF
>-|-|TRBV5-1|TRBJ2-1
TGCGCCAGCAGCTTGGAACAGTTCTACAATGAGCAGTTCTTC
CASSLEQFYNEQFF
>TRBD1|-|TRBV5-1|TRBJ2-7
TGCGCCAGCAGCAAGGGACAGGAGACCTACGAGCAGTACTTC
CASSKGQETYEQYF
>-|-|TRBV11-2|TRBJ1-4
TGTGCCAGCAGCTTAGGAGACAGTATTAATGAAAAACTGTTTTTT
CASSLGDSINEKLFF
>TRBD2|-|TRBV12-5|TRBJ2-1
TGTGCTAGTGCCTCGGGACTAGCGGGAGGGCCCGGCAATGAGCAGTTCTTC
CASASGLAGGPGNEQFF
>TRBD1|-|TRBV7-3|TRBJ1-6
TGTGCCAGCTCAAGACAGGGGCCAAATTCACCCCTCCACTTT
CASSRQGPNSPLHF
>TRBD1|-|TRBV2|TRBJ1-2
TGTGCCAGCAGCGCAGTCAGGGGGCATAACTATGGCTACACCTTC
CASSAVRGHNYGYTF
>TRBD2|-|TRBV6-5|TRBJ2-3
TGTGCCACCAGGGAGGGCCTAGATACGCAGTATTTT
CATREGLDTQYF
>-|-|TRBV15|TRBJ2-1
TGTGCCACCAGCAGTAAAGGGGCCGATGAGCAGTTCTTC
CATSSKGADEQFF
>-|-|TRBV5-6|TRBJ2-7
TGTGCCAGCAGCGTTAGTCCCTACGAGCAGTACTTC
CASSVSPYEQYF
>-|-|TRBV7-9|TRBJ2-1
TGTGCCAGCAGCTTGGGCAACAATGAGCAGTTCTTC
CASSLGNNEQFF
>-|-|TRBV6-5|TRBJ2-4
TGTGCCAGCAGTTACTCAGGGGGTGCAGCCAAAAACATTCAGTACTTC
CASSYSGGAAKNIQYF
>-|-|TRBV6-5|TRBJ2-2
TGTGCCACACGATCCGGGACTTCATACACCGGGGAGCTGTTTTTT
CATRSGTSYTGELFF
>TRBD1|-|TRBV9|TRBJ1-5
TGTGCCAGCAGCCCGTCAGGGGGAAGGAATCAGCCCCAGCATTTT
CASSPSGGRNQPQHF
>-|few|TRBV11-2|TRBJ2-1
TGTGCCAGCAGCTTAGAGCGCAGGGCGCCCTACAATGAGCAGTTCTTC
CASSLERRAPYNEQFF
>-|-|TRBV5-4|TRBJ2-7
TGTGCCAGCACCCTTCTGGGGGCAGCCTCCTACGAGCAGTACTTC
CASTLLGAASYEQYF
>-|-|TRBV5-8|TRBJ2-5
TGTGCCAGCAGCTTCTTCCAGGGGCGCCAAGAGACCCAGTACTTC
CASSFFQGRQETQYF
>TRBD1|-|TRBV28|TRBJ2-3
TGTGCCAGCAGTTCCTACAGGGGGTTCACAGATACGCAGTATTTT
CASSSYRGFTDTQYF
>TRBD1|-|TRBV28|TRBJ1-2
TGTGCCAGCAACCCCAAAACAGGGGGGTCTCGTGGCTACACCTTC
CASNPKTGGSRGYTF
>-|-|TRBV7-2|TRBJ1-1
TGTGCCAGCAGCCTTAGCCGCGAAGCTTTCTTT
CASSLSREAFF
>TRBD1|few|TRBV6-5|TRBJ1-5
TGTGCCAGCAGTTGGGACAGGGAAACCCGTCAGCCCCAGCATTTT
CASSWDRETRQPQHF
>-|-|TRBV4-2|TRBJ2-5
TGTGCCAGCAGCCCGAAAGGACAGACCCAAGAGACCCAGTACTTC
CASSPKGQTQETQYF
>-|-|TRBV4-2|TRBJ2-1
TGTGCCAGCAGCCAAGCCCCAAGCGGGCCAATATTTACCTACAATGAGCAGTTCTTC
CASSQAPSGPIFTYNEQFF
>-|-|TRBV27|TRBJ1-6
TGTGCCAGCAGTTTACGTGGGAGCCTTAAATCACCCCTCCACTTT
CASSLRGSLKSPLHF
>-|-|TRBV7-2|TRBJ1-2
TGTGCCAGCAGCCCTTGGACTGGCTATGGCTACACCTTC
CASSPWTGYGYTF
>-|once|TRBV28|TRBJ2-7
TGTGCCAGCAGTTTAACGCCAGGGGATTACGAGCAGTACTTC
CASSLTPGDYEQYF
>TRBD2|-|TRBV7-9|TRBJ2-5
TGTGCCAGCAGCTCCGGGACTAATCAAGAGACCCAGTACTTC
CASSSGTNQETQYF
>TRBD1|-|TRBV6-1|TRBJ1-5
TGTGCCAGCAGCACCGACAGGGTGAATCAGCCCCAGCATTTT
CASSTDRVNQPQHF
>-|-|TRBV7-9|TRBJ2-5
TGTGCCAGCAGCTCCAGTGGGGCCGAGACCCAGTACTTC
CASSSSGAETQYF
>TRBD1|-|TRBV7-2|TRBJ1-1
TGTGCCAGCAGCTTTACAGGGGGGGACACTGAAGCTTTCTTT
CASSFTGGDTEAFF
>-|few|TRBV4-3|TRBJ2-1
TGCGCCAGCAGCCAAGGACAGTCCTACAATGAGCAGTTCTTC
CASSQGQSYNEQFF